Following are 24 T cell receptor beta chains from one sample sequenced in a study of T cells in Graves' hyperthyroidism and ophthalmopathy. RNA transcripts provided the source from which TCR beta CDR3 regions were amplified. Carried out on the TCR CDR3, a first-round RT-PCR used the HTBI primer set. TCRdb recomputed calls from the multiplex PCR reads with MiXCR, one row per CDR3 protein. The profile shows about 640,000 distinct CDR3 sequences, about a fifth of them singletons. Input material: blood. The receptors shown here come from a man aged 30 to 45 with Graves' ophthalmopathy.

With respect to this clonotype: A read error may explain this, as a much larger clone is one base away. The DNA of the CDR3 is TGTGCCAGCAGCCATAGGGGGACTAGCGGCTACGTGCAGTACTTC. This translates into CASSHRGTSGYVQYF. V gene TRBV3-1 combines with J gene TRBJ2-7, with 11 bases that match TRBD2. The CDR3 has 15 residues. Germline V lookup: CDR1 LGHDT, CDR2 YNNKEL (reference sequence).

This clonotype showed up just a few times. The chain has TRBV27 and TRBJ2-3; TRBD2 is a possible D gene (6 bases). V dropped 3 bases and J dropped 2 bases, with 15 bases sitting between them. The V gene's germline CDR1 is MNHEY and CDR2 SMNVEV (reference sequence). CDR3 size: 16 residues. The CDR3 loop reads CASSFGGFLHTDTQYF. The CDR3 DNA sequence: TGTGCCAGCAGTTTCGGGGGATTCCTACACACAGATACGCAGTATTTT.

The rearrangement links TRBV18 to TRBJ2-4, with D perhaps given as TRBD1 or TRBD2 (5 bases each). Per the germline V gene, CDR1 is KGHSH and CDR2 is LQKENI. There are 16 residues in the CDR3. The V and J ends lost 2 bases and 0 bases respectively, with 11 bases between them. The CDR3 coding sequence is TGTGCCAGCTCACCAGATCCGGGGCTAGCCAAAAACATTCAGTACTTC. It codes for CASSPDPGLAKNIQYF.

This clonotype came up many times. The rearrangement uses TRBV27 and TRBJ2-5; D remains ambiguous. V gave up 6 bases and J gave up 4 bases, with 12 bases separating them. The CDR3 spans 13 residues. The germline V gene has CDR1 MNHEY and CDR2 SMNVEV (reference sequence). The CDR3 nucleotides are TGTGCCAGCAGGGCGGAATTCAGAGAGACCCAGTACTTC. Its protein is CASRAEFRETQYF.

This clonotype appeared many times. The CDR3 loop reads CASSWRVETQYF. CDR3 sequence (DNA): TGTGCCAGCAGCTGGAGGGTGGAGACCCAGTACTTC. The rearrangement links TRBV11-2 to TRBJ2-5; possible D gene TRBD2, 6 bases. The V end lost 4 bases, the J end lost 5 bases, and 8 bases lay between the germline ends. CDR3 size: 12 residues. Germline loops: CDR1 SGHAT, CDR2 FQNNGV.

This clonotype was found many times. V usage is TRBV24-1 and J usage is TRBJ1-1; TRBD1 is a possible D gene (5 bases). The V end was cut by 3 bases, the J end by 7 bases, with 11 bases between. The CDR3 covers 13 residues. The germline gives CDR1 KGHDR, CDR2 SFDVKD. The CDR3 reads CATSDPGTSEAFF. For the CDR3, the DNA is TGTGCCACCAGTGATCCCGGGACCAGTGAAGCTTTCTTT.

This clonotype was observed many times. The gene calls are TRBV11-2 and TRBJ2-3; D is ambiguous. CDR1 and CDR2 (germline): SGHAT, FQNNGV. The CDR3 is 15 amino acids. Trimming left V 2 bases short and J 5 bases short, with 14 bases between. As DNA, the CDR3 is TGTGCCAGCAGCTTAACCGGCCCCGGAGAAGATACGCAGTATTTT. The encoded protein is CASSLTGPGEDTQYF.

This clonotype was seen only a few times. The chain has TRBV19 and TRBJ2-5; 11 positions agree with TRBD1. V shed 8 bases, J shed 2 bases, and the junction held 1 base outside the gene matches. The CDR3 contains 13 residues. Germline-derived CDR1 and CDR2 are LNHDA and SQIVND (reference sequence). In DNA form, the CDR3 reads TGTGCCAGTGGGACAGGGGGTCAAGAGACCCAGTACTTC. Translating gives CASGTGGQETQYF.

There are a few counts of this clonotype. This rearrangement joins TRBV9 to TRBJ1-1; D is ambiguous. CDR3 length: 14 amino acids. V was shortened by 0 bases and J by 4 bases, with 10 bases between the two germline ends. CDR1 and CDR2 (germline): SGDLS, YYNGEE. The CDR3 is CASSVVGIGTEAFF. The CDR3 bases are TGTGCCAGCAGCGTAGTGGGGATTGGCACTGAAGCTTTCTTT.

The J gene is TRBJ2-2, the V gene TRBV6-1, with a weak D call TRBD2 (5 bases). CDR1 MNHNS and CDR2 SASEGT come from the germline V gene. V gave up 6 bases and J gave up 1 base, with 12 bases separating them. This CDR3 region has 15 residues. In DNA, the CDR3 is TGTGCCAGCAGGAGGGATAAATTGAACACCGGGGAGCTGTTTTTT. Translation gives CASRRDKLNTGELFF.

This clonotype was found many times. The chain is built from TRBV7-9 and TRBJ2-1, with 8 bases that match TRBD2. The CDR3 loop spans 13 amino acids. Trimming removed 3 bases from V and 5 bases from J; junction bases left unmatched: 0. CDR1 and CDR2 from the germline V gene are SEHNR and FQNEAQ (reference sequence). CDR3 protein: CASSFSGNNEQFF. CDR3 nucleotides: TGTGCCAGCAGCTTTAGCGGGAACAATGAGCAGTTCTTC.

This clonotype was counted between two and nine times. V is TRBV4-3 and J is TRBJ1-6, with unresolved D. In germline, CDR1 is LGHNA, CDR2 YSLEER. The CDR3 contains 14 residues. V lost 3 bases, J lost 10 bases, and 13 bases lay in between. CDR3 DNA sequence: TGCGCCAGCAGCCAGGAACACACGGACTCACCCCTCCACTTT. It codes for CASSQEHTDSPLHF.

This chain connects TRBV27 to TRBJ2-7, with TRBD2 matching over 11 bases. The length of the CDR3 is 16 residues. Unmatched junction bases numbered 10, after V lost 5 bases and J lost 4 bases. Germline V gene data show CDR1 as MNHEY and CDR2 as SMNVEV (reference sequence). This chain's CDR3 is CASSPRLAGRLYEQYF. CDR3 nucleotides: TGTGCCAGCAGTCCGAGACTAGCGGGAAGGTTATACGAGCAGTACTTC.

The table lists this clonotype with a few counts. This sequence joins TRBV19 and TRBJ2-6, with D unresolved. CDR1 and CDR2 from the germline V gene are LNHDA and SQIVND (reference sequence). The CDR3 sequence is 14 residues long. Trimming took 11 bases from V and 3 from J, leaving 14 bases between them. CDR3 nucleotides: TGTGCCGTATCCCCTCAAGGTGGGGCCAACGTCCTGACTTTC. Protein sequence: CAVSPQGGANVLTF.

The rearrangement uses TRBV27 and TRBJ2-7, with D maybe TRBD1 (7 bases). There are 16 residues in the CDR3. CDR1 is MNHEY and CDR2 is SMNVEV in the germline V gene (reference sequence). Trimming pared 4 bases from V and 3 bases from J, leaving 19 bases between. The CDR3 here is CASSSSSGDRVYEQYF. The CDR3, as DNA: TGTGCCAGCAGTTCTAGTTCGGGAGACAGGGTCTACGAGCAGTACTTC.

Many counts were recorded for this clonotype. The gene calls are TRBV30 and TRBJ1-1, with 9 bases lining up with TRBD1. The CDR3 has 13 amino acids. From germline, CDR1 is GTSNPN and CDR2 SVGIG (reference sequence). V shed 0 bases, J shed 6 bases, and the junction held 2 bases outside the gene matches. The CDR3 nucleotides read TGTGCCTGGAGTGTGGGACAGGGAGCTGAAGCTTTCTTT. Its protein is CAWSVGQGAEAFF. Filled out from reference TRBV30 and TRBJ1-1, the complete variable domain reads SQTIHQWPATLVQPVGSPLSLECTVEGTSNPNLYWYRQAAGRGLQLLFYSVGIGQISSEVPQNLSASRPQDRQFILSSKKLLLSDSGFYLCAWSVGQGAEAFFGQGTRLTVV.

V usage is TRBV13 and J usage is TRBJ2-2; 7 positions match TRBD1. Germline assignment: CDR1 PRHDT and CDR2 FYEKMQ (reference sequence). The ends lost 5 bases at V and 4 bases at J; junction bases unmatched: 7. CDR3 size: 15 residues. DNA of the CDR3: TGTGCCAGCAGCGTAACAGGGGAAGTCACCGGGGAGCTGTTTTTT. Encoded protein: CASSVTGEVTGELFF. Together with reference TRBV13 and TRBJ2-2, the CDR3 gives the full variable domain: AAGVIQSPRHLIKEKRETATLKCYPIPRHDTVYWYQQGPGQDPQFLISFYEKMQSDKGSIPDRFSAQQFSDYHSELNMSSLELGDSALYFCASSVTGEVTGELFFGEGSRLTVL.

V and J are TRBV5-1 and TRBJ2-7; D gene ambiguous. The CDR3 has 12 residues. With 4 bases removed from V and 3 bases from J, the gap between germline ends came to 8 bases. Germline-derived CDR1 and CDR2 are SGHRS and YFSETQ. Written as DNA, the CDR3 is TGCGCCAGCAGCCCTTACAACTACGAGCAGTACTTC. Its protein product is CASSPYNYEQYF. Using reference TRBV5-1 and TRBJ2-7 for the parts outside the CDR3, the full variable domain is KAGVTQTPRYLIKTRGQQVTLSCSPISGHRSVSWYQQTPGQGLQFLFEYFSETQRNKGNFPGRFSGRQFSNSRSEMNVSTLELGDSALYLCASSPYNYEQYFGPGTRLTVT.

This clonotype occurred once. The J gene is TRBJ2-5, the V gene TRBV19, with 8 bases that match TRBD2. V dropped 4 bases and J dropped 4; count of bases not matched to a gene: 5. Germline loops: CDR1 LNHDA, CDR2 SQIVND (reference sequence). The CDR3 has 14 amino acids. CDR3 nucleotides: TGTGCCAGTAGTACCGCGGGGGGCCGAGAGACCCAGTACTTC. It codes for CASSTAGGRETQYF.

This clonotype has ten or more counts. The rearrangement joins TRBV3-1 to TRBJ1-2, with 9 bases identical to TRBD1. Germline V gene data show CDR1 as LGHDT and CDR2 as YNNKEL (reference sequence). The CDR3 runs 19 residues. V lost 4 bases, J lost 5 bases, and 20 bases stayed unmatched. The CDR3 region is CASSPKGGTSGTGSYGYTF. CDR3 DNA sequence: TGTGCCAGCAGCCCCAAGGGGGGTACTTCCGGGACAGGGTCGTATGGCTACACCTTC.

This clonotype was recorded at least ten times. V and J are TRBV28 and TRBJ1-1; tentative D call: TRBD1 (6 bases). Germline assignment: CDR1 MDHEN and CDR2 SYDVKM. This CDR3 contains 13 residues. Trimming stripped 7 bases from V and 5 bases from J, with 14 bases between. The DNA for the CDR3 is TGTGCCAGCACCCCTGGACAGACGACTGAAGCTTTCTTT. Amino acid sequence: CASTPGQTTEAFF.

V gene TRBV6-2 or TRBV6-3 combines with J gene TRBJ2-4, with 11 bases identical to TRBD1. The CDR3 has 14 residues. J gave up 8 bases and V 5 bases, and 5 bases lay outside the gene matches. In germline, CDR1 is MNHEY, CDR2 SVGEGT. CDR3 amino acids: CASSLGQGAYIQYF. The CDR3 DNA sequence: TGTGCCAGCAGTCTCGGACAGGGGGCCTACATTCAGTACTTC.

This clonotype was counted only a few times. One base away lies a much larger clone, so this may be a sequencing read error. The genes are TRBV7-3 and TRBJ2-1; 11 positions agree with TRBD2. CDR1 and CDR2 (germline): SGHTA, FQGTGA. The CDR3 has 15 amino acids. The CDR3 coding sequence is TGTGCCGGCAGCTTAAGACTAGCGGGGAAGAATGAGCAGTTCTTC. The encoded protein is CAGSLRLAGKNEQFF. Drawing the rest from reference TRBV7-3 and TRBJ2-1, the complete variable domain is GAGVSQTPSNKVTEKGKYVELRCDPISGHTALYWYRQSLGQGPEFLIYFQGTGAADDSGLPNDRFFAVRPEGSVSTLKIQRTERGDSAVYLCAGSLRLAGKNEQFFGPGTRLTVL.

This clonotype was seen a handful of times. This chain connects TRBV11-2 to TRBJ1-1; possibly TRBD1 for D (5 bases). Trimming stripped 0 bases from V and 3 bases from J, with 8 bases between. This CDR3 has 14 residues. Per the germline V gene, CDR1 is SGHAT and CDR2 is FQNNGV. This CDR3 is CASSLDRVDTEAFF. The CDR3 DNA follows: TGTGCCAGCAGCTTAGACAGGGTCGACACTGAAGCTTTCTTT.